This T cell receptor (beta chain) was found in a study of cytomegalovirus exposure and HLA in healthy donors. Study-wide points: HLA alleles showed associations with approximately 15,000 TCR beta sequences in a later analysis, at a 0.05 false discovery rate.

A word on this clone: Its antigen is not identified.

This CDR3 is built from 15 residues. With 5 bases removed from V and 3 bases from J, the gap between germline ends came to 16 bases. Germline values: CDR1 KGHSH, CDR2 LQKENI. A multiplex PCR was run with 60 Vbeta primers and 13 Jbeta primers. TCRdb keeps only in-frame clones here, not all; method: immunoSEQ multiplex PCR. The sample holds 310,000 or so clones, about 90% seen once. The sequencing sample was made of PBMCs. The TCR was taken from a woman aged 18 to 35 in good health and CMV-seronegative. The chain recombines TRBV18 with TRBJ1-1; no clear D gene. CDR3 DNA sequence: TGTGCCAGCTCAACGTCCCAAACAGACGACACTGAAGCTTTCTTT. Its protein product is CASSTSQTDDTEAFF.